A few counts support the clone carrying this T cell receptor (beta chain). This was the immunoSEQ v3 assay. Assay: immunoSEQ multiplex PCR; the TCRdb copy retains only in-frame clones and omits some. The sample holds about 59,000 clones, approximately 78% seen once. This specimen comes from a study of TIL therapy for anti-PD-1-resistant metastatic lung cancer. Documented time point: pre-treatment sample, taken before nivolumab and TIL therapy. The sample in question was blood, obtained at baseline. This TCR derives from a person aged 25 to 79 with non-small cell lung cancer.

Here the CDR3 reads CAISDGPYEQYF. Written as DNA, the CDR3 is TGTGCCATCAGTGACGGACCATACGAGCAGTACTTC. This chain joins TRBV10-3 and TRBJ2-7; D is uncertain. The CDR3 is made up of 12 amino acids. Germline loops: CDR1 ENHRY, CDR2 SYGVKD. V lost 3 bases and J lost 4, with 7 bases in between.